The clone carrying this T cell receptor beta chain was counted between two and nine times. The antigen is not known. The CDR3 loop spans 16 amino acids. Germline-derived CDR1 and CDR2 are SGHNT and YYREEE (reference sequence). The V and J ends lost 3 bases and 9 bases respectively, with 22 bases between them. Investigators reverse transcribed all isolated RNA, so they sequenced expressed TCRB transcripts. Clones were sequenced by immunoSEQ multiplex PCR, and TCRdb holds only the in-frame ones, with some missing. The profile shows some 360,000 clones, around 9.6% of them singletons. The sample belongs to a study of beta chain features in type 1 diabetes. The study's findings and limits: TCRB CDR3s were moderately but significantly shorter in Type 1 diabetes patients in all four CD4+ subsets.

The clonotype originates from a man younger than 40 with type 1 diabetes. What was sequenced was central memory CD4+ T cells from blood. The rearrangement links TRBV5-4 to TRBJ2-1; D may correspond to TRBD1 or TRBD2 (6 bases each). The CDR3 sequence is CASSSQGGGVGGEQFF. CDR3 DNA: TGTGCCAGCAGCTCACAGGGAGGAGGAGTCGGAGGTGAGCAGTTCTTC.